This T cell receptor beta chain was identified during a study of T cells after yellow fever vaccination. Only a few counts were recorded for this clonotype. MiXCR, run by TCRdb on the 5' RACE reads, gives a single entry per CDR3 protein. The table lists 500,000 to 650,000 distinct CDR3 sequences, roughly an eighth of them singletons. Germline loops: CDR1 KGHDR, CDR2 SFDVKD. V shed 2 bases and J 6 bases; nucleotides not matched to a gene: 9. The CDR3 totals 18 residues. The receptor's source is a young man who received the YFV17D yellow fever vaccine. The chain uses TRBV24-1 and TRBJ2-1; TRBD2 matches 13 bases. The material was PBMCs, obtained on the day of the yellow fever booster vaccination. The CDR3 reads CATSDSGTSGKNINEQFF. The CDR3 DNA follows: TGTGCCACCAGTGATTCCGGGACTAGCGGGAAGAACATCAATGAGCAGTTCTTC.